Here is one TCR beta chain with its context. Original processing methods: From reference gene primer amplification, estimates of nucleated cell counts were derived. Here immunoSEQ multiplex PCR was the method, and the copy in TCRdb shows in-frame clones only, minus some. The DNA gave D and trimming, while V, J and clone size come from that table. Counted here are about 240,000 clones, 83% occurring once; the ten biggest clones make up more than 5.5%. The sample is drawn from a study of blood T cell repertoires in COVID-19. Across the whole study: COVID-19 samples collected from the United States, Italy and Spain covered acute and convalescent phases.

The source of this sequence is a human donor in a cohort sampled during active COVID-19. The sequenced sample was peripheral blood.

The CDR3 DNA is TGTGCCAGCAGACCTCCCAGGGGACAGGGCAATCAGCCCCAGCATTTT. It yields the protein CASRPPRGQGNQPQHF. The chain combines TRBV28 with TRBJ1-5, with 8 nucleotides matching TRBD1. The CDR3 loop spans 16 amino acids. Germline V gene data show CDR1 as MDHEN and CDR2 as SYDVKM. V was pared by 6 bases and J by 2 bases, with 9 bases of the junction left unmatched.